This T cell receptor beta chain comes out of a study of blood T cell repertoires in COVID-19. Participants spanned ages roughly 18 to 95 years and resided in roughly 26 US areas. The method was immunoSEQ multiplex PCR; TCRdb's version includes in-frame clones alone and lacks a portion of them. The sample has some 170,000 clones, roughly 87% seen once. Trimming removed 0 bases from V and 1 base from J, with 11 bases in between. The germline V gene has CDR1 SGHRS and CDR2 YFSETQ. This CDR3 region has 16 residues. Sample: PBMCs or T cells enriched from blood (not recorded which). The clonotype was recovered from a human donor with acute COVID-19. The donor label of this sample is uncertain. The J gene is TRBJ2-4, the V gene TRBV5-1; tentative D call: TRBD1 (5 bases). Here the CDR3 reads CASSLGQGLAKNIQYF. CDR3 DNA sequence: TGCGCCAGCAGCTTGGGGCAGGGTCTGGCCAAAAACATTCAGTACTTC.